The sequence of this T cell receptor (beta chain) was determined in a study of T cells after somatic rescue of genetic block. The data were produced by immunoSEQ multiplex PCR, yet TCRdb's version contains in-frame clones alone and is incomplete. Of about 15,000 clones in the sample, 55% to 75% were seen once. After removal of 0 bases from V and 0 bases from J, the junction contained 3 bases not matched to a gene. Per the germline V gene, CDR1 is MNHEY and CDR2 is SVGAGI. The CDR3 length is 16 residues. The source of this sequence is a man between 18 and 29 years old. The rearrangement links TRBV6-5 to TRBJ2-3; the match to TRBD2 covers 7 bases. Input material: peripheral blood mononuclear cells (PBMCs). CDR3 in amino acids: CASSYSGGVSTDTQYF. CDR3 DNA sequence: TGTGCCAGCAGTTACTCGGGGGGGGTTAGCACAGATACGCAGTATTTT.